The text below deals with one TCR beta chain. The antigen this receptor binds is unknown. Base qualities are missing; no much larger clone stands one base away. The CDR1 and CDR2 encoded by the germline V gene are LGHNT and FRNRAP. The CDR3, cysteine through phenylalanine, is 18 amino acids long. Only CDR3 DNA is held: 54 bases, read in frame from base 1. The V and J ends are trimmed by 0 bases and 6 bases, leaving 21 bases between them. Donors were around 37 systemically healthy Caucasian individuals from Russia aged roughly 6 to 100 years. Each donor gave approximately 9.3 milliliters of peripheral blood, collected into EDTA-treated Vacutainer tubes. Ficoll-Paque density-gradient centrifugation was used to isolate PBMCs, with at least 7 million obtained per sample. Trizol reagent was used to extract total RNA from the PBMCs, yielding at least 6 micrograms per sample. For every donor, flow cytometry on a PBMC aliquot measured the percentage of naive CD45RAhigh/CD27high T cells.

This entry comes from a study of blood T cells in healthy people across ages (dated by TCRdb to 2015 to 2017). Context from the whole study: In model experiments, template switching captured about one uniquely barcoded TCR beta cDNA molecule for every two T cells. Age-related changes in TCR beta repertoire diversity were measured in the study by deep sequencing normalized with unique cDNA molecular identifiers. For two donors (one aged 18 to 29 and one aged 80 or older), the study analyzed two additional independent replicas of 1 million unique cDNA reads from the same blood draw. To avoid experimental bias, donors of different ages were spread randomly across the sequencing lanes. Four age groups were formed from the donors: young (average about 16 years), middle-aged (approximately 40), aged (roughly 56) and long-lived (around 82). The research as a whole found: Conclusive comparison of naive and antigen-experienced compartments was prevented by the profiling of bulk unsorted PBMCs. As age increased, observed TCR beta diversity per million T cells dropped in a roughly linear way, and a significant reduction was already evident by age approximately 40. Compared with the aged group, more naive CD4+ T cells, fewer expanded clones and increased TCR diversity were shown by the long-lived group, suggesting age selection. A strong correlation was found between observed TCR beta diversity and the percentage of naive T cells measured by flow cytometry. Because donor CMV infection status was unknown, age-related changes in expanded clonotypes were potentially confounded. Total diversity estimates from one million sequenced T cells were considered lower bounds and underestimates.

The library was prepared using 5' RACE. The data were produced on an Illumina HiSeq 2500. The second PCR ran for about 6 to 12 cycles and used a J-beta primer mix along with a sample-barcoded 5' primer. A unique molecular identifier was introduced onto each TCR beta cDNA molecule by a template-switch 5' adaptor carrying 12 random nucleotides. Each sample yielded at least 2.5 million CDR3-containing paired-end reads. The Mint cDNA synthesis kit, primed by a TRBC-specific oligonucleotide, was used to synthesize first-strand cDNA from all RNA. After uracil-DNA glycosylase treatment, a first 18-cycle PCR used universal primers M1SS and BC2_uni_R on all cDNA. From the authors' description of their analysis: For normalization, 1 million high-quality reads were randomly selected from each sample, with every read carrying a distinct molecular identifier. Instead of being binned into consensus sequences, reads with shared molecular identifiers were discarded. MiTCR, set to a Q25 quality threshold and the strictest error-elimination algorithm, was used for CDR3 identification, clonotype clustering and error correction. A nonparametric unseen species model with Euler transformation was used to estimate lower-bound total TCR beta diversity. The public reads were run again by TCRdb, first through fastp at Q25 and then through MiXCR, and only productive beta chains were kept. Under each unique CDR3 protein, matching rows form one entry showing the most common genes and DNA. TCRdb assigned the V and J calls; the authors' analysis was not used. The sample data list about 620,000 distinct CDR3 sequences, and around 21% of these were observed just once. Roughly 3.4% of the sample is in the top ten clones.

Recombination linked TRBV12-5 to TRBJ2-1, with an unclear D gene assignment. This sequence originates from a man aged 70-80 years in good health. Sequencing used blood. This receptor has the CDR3 CASGLVGFGHMDGNEQFF. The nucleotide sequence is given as TGTGCTAGTGGTTTGGTAGGATTTGGGCATATGGACGGCAATGAGCAGTTCTTC.